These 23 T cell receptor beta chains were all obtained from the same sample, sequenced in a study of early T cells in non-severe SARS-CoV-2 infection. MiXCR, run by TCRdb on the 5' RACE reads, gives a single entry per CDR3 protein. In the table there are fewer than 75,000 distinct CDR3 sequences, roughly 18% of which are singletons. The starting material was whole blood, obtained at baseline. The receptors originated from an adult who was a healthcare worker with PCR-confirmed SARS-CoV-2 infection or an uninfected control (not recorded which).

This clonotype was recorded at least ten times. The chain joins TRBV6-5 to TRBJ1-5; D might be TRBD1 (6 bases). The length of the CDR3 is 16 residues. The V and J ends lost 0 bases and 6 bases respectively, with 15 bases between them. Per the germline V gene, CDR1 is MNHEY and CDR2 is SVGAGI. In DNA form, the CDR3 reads TGTGCCAGCAGTTACTCGAGCAGGGGTACGAGTCAGCCCCAGCATTTT. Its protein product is CASSYSSRGTSQPQHF.

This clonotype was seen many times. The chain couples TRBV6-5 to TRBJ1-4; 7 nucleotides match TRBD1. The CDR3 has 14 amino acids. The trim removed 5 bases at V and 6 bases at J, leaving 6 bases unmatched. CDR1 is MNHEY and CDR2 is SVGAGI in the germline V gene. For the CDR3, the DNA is TGTGCCAGCAGTACCCGGGACAGCTATGAAAAACTGTTTTTT. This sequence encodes CASSTRDSYEKLFF.

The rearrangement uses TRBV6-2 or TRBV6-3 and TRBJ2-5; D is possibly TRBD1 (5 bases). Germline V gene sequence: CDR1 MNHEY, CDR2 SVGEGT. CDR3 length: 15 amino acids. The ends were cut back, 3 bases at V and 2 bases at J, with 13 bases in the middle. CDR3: CASSYYRTPQETQYF. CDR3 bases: TGTGCCAGCAGTTATTACCGGACACCACAAGAGACCCAGTACTTC.

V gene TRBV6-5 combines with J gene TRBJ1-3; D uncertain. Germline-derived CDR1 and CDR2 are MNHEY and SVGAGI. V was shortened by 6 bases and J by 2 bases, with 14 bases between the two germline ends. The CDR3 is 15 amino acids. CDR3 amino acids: CASSSGRSPGNTIYF. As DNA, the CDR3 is TGTGCCAGCAGCAGCGGGAGAAGCCCTGGAAACACCATATATTTT.

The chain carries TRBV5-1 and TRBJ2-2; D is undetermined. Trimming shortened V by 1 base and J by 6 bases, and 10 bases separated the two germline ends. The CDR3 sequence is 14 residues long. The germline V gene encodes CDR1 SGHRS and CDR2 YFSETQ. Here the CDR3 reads CASSLNWASGELFF. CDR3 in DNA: TGCGCCAGCAGCTTGAATTGGGCGTCCGGGGAGCTGTTTTTT.

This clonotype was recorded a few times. CDR3 in amino acids: CAWSWGTAQESSTDTQYF. The CDR3 DNA reads TGTGCCTGGAGTTGGGGGACAGCACAAGAAAGTAGCACAGATACGCAGTATTTT. The V call is TRBV30, the J call TRBJ2-3; 7 bases align to TRBD1. The J segment lost 0 bases and the V segment lost 2 bases, leaving 14 bases of the junction unmatched. Germline CDR1 GTSNPN, CDR2 SVGIG (reference sequence). The CDR3 consists of 18 residues.

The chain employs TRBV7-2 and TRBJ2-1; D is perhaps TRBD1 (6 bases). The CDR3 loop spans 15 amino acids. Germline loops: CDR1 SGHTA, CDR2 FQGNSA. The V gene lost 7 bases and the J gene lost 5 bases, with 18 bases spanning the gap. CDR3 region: CASTLKPQGNNEQFF. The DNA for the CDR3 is TGTGCCAGCACCCTTAAACCACAGGGAAACAATGAGCAGTTCTTC.

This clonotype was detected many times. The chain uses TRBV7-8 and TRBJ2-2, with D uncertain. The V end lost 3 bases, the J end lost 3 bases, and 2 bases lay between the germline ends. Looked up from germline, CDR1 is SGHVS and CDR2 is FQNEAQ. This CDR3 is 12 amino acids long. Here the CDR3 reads CASSFYTGELFF. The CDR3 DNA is TGTGCCAGCAGCTTTTACACCGGGGAGCTGTTTTTT.

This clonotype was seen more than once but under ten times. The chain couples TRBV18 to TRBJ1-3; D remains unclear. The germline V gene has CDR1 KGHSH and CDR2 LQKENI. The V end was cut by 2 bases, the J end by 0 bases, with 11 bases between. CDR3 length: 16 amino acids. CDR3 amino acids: CASSPTDGRSGNTIYF. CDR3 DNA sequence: TGTGCCAGCTCACCAACTGACGGGCGCTCTGGAAACACCATATATTTT.

The CDR3 protein is CASSLGFADSRYEQYF. Written as DNA, the CDR3 is TGTGCCAGCAGCTTAGGGTTCGCTGATTCGCGGTACGAGCAGTACTTC. The chain couples TRBV7-2 to TRBJ2-7; D unclear. V was trimmed by 1 base and J by 4 bases, leaving 17 bases between them. Germline CDR1 reads SGHTA; CDR2 reads FQGNSA. The CDR3 is 16 amino acids.

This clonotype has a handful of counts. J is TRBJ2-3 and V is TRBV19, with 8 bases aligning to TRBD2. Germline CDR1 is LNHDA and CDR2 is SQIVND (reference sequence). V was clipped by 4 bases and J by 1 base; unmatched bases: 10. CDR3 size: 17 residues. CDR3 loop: CASSTPGVSGGTDTQYF. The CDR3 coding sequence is TGTGCCAGTAGTACCCCCGGGGTTAGCGGGGGCACAGATACGCAGTATTTT.

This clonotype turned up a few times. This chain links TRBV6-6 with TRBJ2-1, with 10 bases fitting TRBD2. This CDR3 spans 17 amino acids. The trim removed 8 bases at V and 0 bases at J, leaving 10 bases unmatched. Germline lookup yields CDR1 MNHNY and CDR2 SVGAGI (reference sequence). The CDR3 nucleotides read TGTGCCAGCCACCTAGCGGGAGTAAGGAGCTCCTACAATGAGCAGTTCTTC. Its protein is CASHLAGVRSSYNEQFF.

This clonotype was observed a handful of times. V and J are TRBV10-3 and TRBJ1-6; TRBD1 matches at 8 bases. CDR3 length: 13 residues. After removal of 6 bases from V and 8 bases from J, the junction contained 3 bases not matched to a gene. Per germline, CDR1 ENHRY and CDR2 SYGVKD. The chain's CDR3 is CAIRGQEYSPLHF. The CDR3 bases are TGTGCCATCAGGGGACAGGAATATTCACCCCTCCACTTT.

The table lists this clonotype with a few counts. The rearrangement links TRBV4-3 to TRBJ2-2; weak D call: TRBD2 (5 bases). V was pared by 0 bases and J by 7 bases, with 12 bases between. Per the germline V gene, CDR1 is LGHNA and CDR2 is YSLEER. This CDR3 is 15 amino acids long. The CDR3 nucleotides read TGCGCCAGCAGCCAAGATTCCTCGGGGATCGGGGAGCTGTTTTTT. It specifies CASSQDSSGIGELFF.

CDR3 in DNA: TGCGCCAGCAGCCAAATAGGGCGGGGCGATTCACCCCTCCACTTT. The encoded protein is CASSQIGRGDSPLHF. This chain links TRBV4-3 with TRBJ1-6; tentatively, D is TRBD1 (5 bases). The ends were cut back, 2 bases at V and 8 bases at J, with 13 bases in the middle. Germline loops: CDR1 LGHNA, CDR2 YSLEER. CDR3 size: 15 residues.

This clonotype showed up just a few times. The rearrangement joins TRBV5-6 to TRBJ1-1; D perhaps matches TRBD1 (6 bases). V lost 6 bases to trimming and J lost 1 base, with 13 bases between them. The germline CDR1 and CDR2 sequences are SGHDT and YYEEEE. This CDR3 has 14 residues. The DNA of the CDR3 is TGTGCCAGCAACCAACAGGGCAGGAACACTGAAGCTTTCTTT. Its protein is CASNQQGRNTEAFF.

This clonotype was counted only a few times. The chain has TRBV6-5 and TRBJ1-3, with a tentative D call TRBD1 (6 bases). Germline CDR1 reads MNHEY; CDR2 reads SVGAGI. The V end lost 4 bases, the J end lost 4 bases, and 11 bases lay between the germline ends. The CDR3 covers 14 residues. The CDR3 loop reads CASSSGGWGNTIYF. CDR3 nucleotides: TGTGCCAGCAGTTCTGGGGGCTGGGGAAACACCATATATTTT.

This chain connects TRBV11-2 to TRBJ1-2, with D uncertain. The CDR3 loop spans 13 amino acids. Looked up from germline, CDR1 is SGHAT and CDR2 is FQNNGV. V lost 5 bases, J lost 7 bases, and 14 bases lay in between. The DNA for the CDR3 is TGTGCCAGCAGCCCCGACCGATATACTGGCTACACCTTC. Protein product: CASSPDRYTGYTF. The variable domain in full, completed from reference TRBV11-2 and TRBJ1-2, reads EAGVAQSPRYKIIEKRQSVAFWCNPISGHATLYWYQQILGQGPKLLIQFQNNGVVDDSQLPKDRFSAERLKGVDSTLKIQPAKLEDSAVYLCASSPDRYTGYTFGSGTRLTVV.

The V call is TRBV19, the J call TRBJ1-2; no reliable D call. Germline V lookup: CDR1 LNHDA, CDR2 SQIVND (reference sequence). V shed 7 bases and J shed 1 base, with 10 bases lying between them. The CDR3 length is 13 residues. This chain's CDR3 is CASTKQSNYGYTF. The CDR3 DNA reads TGTGCCAGTACCAAACAGAGTAACTATGGCTACACCTTC.

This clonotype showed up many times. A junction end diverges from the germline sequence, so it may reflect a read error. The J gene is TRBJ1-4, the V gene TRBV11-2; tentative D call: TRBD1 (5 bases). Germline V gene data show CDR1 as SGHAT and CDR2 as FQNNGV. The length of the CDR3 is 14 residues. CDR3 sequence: CASTLRLGDEKLFF. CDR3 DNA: TGTGCCAGCACCTTACGACTAGGGGATGAAAAACTGTTTTTT. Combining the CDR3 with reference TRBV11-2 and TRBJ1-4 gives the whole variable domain EAGVAQSPRYKIIEKRQSVAFWCNPISGHATLYWYQQILGQGPKLLIQFQNNGVVDDSQLPKDRFSAERLKGVDSTLKIQPAKLEDSAVYLCASTLRLGDEKLFFGSGTQLSVL.

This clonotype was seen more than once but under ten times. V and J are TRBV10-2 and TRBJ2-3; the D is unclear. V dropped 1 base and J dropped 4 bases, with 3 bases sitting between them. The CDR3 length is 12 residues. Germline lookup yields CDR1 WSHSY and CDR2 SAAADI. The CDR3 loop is CASSEFADTQYF. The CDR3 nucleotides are TGCGCCAGCAGTGAGTTTGCAGATACGCAGTATTTT.

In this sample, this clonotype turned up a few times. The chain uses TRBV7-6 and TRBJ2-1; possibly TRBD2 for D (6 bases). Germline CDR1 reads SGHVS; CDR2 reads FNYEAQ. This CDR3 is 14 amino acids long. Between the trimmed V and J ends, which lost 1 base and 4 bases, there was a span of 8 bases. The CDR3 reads CASSLGGTYNEQFF. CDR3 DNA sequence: TGTGCCAGCAGCTTAGGAGGGACTTACAATGAGCAGTTCTTC.

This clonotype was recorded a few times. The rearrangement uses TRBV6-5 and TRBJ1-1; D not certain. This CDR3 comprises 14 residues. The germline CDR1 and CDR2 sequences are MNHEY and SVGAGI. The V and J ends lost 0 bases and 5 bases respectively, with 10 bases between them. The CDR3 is CASSYSVSETEAFF. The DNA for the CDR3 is TGTGCCAGCAGTTACTCGGTATCGGAAACTGAAGCTTTCTTT.